The 13 T cell receptor beta chains below come from one sample, sequenced in a study of blood T cell repertoires in COVID-19. The protocol was immunoSEQ multiplex PCR, while the TCRdb copy is restricted to in-frame clones and leaves out a portion. This table has some 100,000 clones, just over 90% appearing once. Sequences were obtained from peripheral blood. These TCRs come from a man between 60 and 70 years old with acute or convalescent COVID-19.

The chain uses TRBV7-9 and TRBJ1-2, with TRBD1 matching 7 bases. From germline, CDR1 is SEHNR and CDR2 FQNEAQ (reference sequence). CDR3 length: 15 residues. Trimming at V came to 4 bases and at J to 4 bases, leaving 9 bases not matched to a gene. CDR3 nucleotide sequence: TGTGCCAGCAGCTGGGGGACAGACGGTCTCTATGGCTACACCTTC. It translates to CASSWGTDGLYGYTF.

This chain uses TRBV28 with TRBJ1-3; 8 bases are a match to TRBD1. The trim removed 4 bases at V and 2 bases at J, leaving 4 bases unmatched. There are 15 residues in the CDR3. The germline CDR1 and CDR2 sequences are MDHEN and SYDVKM. CDR3 sequence reads: CASSSRGLAGNTIYF. CDR3 DNA: TGTGCCAGCAGTTCCAGGGGGCTCGCTGGAAACACCATATATTTT. Variable domain in full (rest from reference TRBV28 and TRBJ1-3): DVKVTQSSRYLVKRTGEKVFLECVQDMDHENMFWYRQDPGLGLRLIYFSYDVKMKEKGDIPEGYSVSREKKERFSLILESASTNQTSMYLCASSSRGLAGNTIYFGEGSWLTVV.

The CDR3 region has the DNA TGTGCCAGCAGCAAGGGACAGGGATTACGTGCTAACTATGGCTACACCTTC. Translation: CASSKGQGLRANYGYTF. V is TRBV5-8 and J is TRBJ1-2, with TRBD1 matching over 9 bases. Germline trimming cut 4 bases from V and 0 bases from J; bases unmatched to any gene: 10. The length of the CDR3 is 17 residues. Germline lookup yields CDR1 SGHTS and CDR2 YDEGEE.

The chain couples TRBV2 to TRBJ2-1; D call uncertain. Germline loops: CDR1 SNHLY, CDR2 FYNNEI. V shed 3 bases and J shed 7 bases, with 7 bases lying between them. The CDR3 has 12 residues. The CDR3 reads CASSERLNEQFF. The CDR3 DNA follows: TGTGCCAGCAGTGAGCGGTTGAATGAGCAGTTCTTC.

This clone was recorded a few times. The chain combines TRBV28 with TRBJ2-4; D is undetermined. Trimming shortened V by 5 bases and J by 0 bases, and 14 bases separated the two germline ends. This CDR3 comprises 16 residues. Looked up from germline, CDR1 is MDHEN and CDR2 is SYDVKM. The CDR3 nucleotides read TGTGCCAGCAGTCCCCTCCGTAACAGAGCCAAAAACATTCAGTACTTC. Translating gives CASSPLRNRAKNIQYF.

The chain joins TRBV10-1 to TRBJ1-5; tentatively, D is TRBD1 (5 bases). V lost 3 bases and J 7 bases, leaving 10 bases between the germline ends. CDR3 size: 13 residues. CDR1 and CDR2 (germline): WNHNN, SYGVQD (reference sequence). The CDR3 protein is CASSDRVGQPQHF. The CDR3 DNA reads TGCGCCAGCAGTGACAGGGTAGGACAGCCCCAGCATTTT.

CDR3 in DNA: TGTGCCAGCAGCTTAGCAAATAGCCGGGAGACCCAGTACTTC. It specifies CASSLANSRETQYF. This chain connects TRBV7-9 to TRBJ2-5, with D unresolved. This CDR3 spans 14 amino acids. CDR1 and CDR2 (germline): SEHNR, FQNEAQ (reference sequence). V was pared by 0 bases and J by 5 bases, with 10 bases between.

The chain is built from TRBV5-6 and TRBJ2-3; 12 nucleotides align to TRBD2. Germline lookup yields CDR1 SGHDT and CDR2 YYEEEE. V shed 4 bases, J shed 3 bases, and the junction held 6 bases outside the gene matches. This CDR3 comprises 16 residues. CDR3 amino acids: CASSLAGTSGTDTQYF. The DNA of the CDR3 is TGTGCCAGCAGCCTAGCCGGGACTAGCGGGACAGATACGCAGTATTTT.

V gene TRBV30 combines with J gene TRBJ2-3; 12 nucleotides match TRBD2. V lost 7 bases to trimming and J lost 3 bases; unmatched junction nucleotides: 5. CDR1 and CDR2 (germline): GTSNPN, SVGIG (reference sequence). The CDR3 is made up of 14 amino acids. The CDR3 is CASLLAGGTDTQYF. The CDR3 DNA sequence: TGTGCCTCCCTACTAGCGGGAGGTACAGATACGCAGTATTTT.

The chain recombines TRBV6-5 with TRBJ2-1, with 8 nucleotides matching TRBD2. Germline lookup yields CDR1 MNHEY and CDR2 SVGAGI. CDR3 length: 15 amino acids. The trim removed 5 bases at V and 2 bases at J, leaving 5 bases unmatched. The CDR3 reads CASSRTSSTYNEQFF. CDR3 coding DNA: TGTGCCAGCAGTCGGACTAGCTCCACCTACAATGAGCAGTTCTTC.

This chain uses TRBV7-9 with TRBJ1-2; D uncertain. Germline loops: CDR1 SEHNR, CDR2 FQNEAQ (reference sequence). The V end lost 5 bases, the J end lost 3 bases, and 4 bases lay between the germline ends. CDR3 length equals 11 residues. DNA for the CDR3: TGTGCCAGCAGCCGGGACTATGGCTACACCTTC. It encodes CASSRDYGYTF.

The chain employs TRBV12-5 and TRBJ1-5, with 8 bases lining up with TRBD1. From germline, CDR1 is LGHNT and CDR2 FRNRAP. CDR3 length: 15 amino acids. V shed 7 bases, J shed 7 bases, and the junction held 12 bases outside the gene matches. The CDR3 spells CASAAGQGARQPQHF. CDR3 DNA: TGTGCTAGTGCGGCGGGGCAGGGGGCACGGCAGCCCCAGCATTTT. The variable domain in full, with the rest retrieved from reference TRBV12-5 and TRBJ1-5, is DARVTQTPRHKVTEMGQEVTMRCQPILGHNTVFWYRQTMMQGLELLAYFRNRAPLDDSGMPKDRFSAEMPDATLATLKIQPSEPRDSAVYFCASAAGQGARQPQHFGDGTRLSIL.

The chain joins TRBV11-2 to TRBJ2-2; weak D call: TRBD2 (5 bases). The CDR3 extends over 13 amino acids. CDR1 is SGHAT, CDR2 FQNNGV, per germline. V was clipped by 5 bases and J by 7 bases, with 11 bases between them. The CDR3 protein is CASSDTGGGELFF. The DNA of the CDR3 is TGTGCCAGCAGCGACACCGGAGGCGGGGAGCTGTTTTTT.